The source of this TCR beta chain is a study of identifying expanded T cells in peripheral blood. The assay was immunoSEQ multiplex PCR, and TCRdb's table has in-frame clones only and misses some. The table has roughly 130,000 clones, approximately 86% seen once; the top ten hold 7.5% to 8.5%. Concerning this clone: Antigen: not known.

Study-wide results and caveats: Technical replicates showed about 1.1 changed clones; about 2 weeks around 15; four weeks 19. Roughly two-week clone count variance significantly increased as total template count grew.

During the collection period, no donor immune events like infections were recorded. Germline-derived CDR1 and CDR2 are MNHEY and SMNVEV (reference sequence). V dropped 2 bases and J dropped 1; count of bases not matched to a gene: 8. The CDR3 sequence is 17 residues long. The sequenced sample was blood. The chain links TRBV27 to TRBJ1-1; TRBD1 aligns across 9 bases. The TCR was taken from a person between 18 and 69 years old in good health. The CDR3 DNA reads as TGTGCCAGCAGTTTACGTCGCCCGGGACAGGGGAACACTGAAGCTTTCTTT. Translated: CASSLRRPGQGNTEAFF.